This TCR beta chain was found in a study of T cells after posttransplantation cyclophosphamide. This related bone marrow graft donor gave peripheral blood on the day of marrow donation. The protocol was immunoSEQ multiplex PCR, while the TCRdb copy is restricted to in-frame clones and leaves out a portion. In the table there are some 27,000 clones, more than 80% of which are singletons. The source material was PBMCs. This clonotype was obtained from a man aged 50-59 years.

The CDR3: CASSLVRGADTQYF. DNA for the CDR3: TGTGCCAGCAGCTTGGTTCGCGGGGCAGATACGCAGTATTTT. The chain has TRBV5-4 and TRBJ2-3; tentatively, D is TRBD2 (6 bases). Germline CDR1 reads SGHNT; CDR2 reads YYREEE (reference sequence). The ends were cut back, 0 bases at V and 4 bases at J, with 9 bases in the middle. CDR3 length: 14 amino acids.